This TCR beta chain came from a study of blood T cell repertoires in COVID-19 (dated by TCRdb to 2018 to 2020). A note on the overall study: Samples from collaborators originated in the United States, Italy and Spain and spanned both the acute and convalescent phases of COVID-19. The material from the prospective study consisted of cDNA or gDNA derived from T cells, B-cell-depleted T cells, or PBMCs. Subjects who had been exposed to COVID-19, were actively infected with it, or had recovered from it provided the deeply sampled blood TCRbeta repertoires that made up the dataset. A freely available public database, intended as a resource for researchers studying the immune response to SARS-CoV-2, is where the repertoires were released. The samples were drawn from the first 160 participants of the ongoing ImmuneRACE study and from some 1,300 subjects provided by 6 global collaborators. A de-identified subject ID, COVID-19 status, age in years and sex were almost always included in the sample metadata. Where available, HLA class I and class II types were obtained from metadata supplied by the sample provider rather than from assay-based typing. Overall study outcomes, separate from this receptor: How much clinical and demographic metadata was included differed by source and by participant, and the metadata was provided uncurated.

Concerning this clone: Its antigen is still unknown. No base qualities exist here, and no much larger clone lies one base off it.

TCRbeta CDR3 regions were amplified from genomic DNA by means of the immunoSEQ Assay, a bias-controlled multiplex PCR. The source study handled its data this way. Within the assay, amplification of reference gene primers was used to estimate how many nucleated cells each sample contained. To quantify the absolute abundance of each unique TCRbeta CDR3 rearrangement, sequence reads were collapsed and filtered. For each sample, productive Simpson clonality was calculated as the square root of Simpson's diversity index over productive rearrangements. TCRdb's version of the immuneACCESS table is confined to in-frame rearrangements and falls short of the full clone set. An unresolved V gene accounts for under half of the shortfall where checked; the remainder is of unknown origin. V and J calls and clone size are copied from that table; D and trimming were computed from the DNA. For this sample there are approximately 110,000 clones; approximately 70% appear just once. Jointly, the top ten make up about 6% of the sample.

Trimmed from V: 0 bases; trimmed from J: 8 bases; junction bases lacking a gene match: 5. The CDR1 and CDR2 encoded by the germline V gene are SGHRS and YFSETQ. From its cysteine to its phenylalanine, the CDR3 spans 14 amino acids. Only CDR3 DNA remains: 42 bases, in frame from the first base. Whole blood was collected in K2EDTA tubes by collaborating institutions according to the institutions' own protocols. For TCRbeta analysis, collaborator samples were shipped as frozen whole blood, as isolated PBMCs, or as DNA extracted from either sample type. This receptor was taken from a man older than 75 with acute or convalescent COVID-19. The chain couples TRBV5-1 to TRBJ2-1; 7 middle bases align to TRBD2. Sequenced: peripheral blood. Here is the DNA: TGCGCCAGCAGCTTGGGACTAGCCCCCCATGAGCAGTTCTTC. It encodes CASSLGLAPHEQFF.